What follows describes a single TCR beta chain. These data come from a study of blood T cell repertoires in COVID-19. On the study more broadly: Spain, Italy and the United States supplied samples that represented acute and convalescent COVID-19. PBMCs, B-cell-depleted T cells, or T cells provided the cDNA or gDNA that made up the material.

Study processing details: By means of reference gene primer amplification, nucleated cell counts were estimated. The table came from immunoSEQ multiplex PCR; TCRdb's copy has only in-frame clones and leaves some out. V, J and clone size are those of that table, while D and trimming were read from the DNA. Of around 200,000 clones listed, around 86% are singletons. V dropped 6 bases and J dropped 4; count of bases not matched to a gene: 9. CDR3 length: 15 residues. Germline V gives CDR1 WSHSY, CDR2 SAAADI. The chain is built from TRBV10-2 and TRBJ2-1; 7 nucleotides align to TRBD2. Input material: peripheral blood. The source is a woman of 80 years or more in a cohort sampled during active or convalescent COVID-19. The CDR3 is CASRSGGGIYNEQFF. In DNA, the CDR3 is TGCGCCAGCAGGTCCGGGGGAGGGATATACAATGAGCAGTTCTTC.